This TCR beta chain is from a study of shared clonotypes between healthy human individuals. Regarding the study as a whole: Incomplete sequencing of sorted subsets was indicated by rarefaction despite large depth. The study found lower generation probabilities in non-shared clonotypes than in those shared by all four donors.

Researchers ran the assay at a deep level. TCRdb's table, derived via immunoSEQ multiplex PCR, lists solely in-frame clones and lacks some. This repertoire shows nearly 1,000,000 clones, roughly 72% found once; its top ten account for over 1.3%. This CDR3 contains 14 residues. With 5 bases clipped from V and 10 bases from J, the junction kept 7 bases outside the gene matches. Germline-derived CDR1 and CDR2 are LNHDA and SQIVND (reference sequence). A word on this clone: Its antigen is still unknown.

The chain combines TRBV19 with TRBJ1-6; TRBD1 agrees at 8 bases. The receptor was derived from a young man in good health. Source material: memory CD4+ T cells sorted from blood. Subset here: CD45RA-negative fraction. The CDR3 sequence is CASSFQGARSPLHF. As DNA, the CDR3 is TGTGCCAGTAGTTTTCAGGGGGCGAGATCACCCCTCCACTTT. Combining the CDR3 with reference TRBV19 and TRBJ1-6 gives the whole variable domain DGGITQSPKYLFRKEGQNVTLSCEQNLNHDAMYWYRQDPGQGLRLIYYSQIVNDFQKGDIAEGYSVSREKKESFPLTVTSAQKNPTAFYLCASSFQGARSPLHFGNGTRLTVT.